Below, 19 T cell receptor beta chains from the same sample are listed, as sequenced in a study of T cell repertoires in cytomegalovirus infection (dated by TCRdb to about 2019). The instrument given in TCRdb is Illumina HiSeq 1500. Using fastp trimming at Q25 and MiXCR clonotype assembly, TCRdb reanalyzed the public sequencing data and kept in-frame beta chains. Under each unique CDR3 protein, matching rows form one entry showing the most common genes and DNA. The sample table records about 250,000 distinct CDR3 sequences; about 18% of these occur just once. Of the sample, approximately 44% falls within the top ten clones. Sequenced: CD8+ T cells from PBMCs. These receptors came from a human donor in good health (CMV status not recorded). Some clones in this sample may be carry-over from other donors' samples.

This clonotype was found a few times. The chain links TRBV7-2 to TRBJ2-2, with 8 nucleotides matching TRBD2. The CDR3 has 18 amino acids. Trimming at V came to 4 bases and at J to 2 bases, leaving 12 bases not matched to a gene. Germline lookup yields CDR1 SGHTA and CDR2 FQGNSA. The CDR3 DNA reads as TGTGCCAGCAGCTCAACGGGGCTAGCGGGCGCCAACACCGGGGAGCTGTTTTTT. Translation: CASSSTGLAGANTGELFF.

The chain employs TRBV11-1 and TRBJ1-1; TRBD1 agrees at 7 bases. Germline values: CDR1 SGHAT, CDR2 FQDESV (reference sequence). The CDR3 runs to 15 residues. V lost 4 bases, J lost 1 base, and 6 bases stayed unmatched. The CDR3 is CASSSPTGKNTEAFF. The CDR3 DNA reads TGTGCCAGCAGCTCTCCGACAGGGAAGAACACTGAAGCTTTCTTT.

This clonotype was detected only a few times. The chain uses TRBV13 and TRBJ1-6, with D possibly being TRBD1 (6 bases). The CDR3 runs to 12 residues. Trimming took off 4 bases at V and 8 bases at J, with 6 bases between the two ends. Germline CDR1 is PRHDT and CDR2 is FYEKMQ (reference sequence). The CDR3: CASSSGDSPLHF. CDR3 in DNA: TGTGCCAGCAGCTCAGGGGATTCACCCCTCCACTTT.

There are many counts of this clonotype. This chain links TRBV7-9 with TRBJ2-6; weak D call: TRBD1 (5 bases). Trimming removed 2 bases from V and 0 bases from J, with 14 bases in between. Per germline, CDR1 SEHNR and CDR2 FQNEAQ (reference sequence). The CDR3 is 18 residues long. The CDR3 loop reads CASSLRTPVNSGANVLTF. In nucleotides, the CDR3 is TGTGCCAGCAGCTTACGGACACCAGTGAACTCTGGGGCCAACGTCCTGACTTTC.

V usage is TRBV12-3 or TRBV12-4 and J usage is TRBJ2-3; D ambiguous. The ends were cut back, 0 bases at V and 5 bases at J, with 15 bases in the middle. The CDR3 consists of 16 residues. The CDR3 reads CASSLAGRHPGDTQYF. The CDR3 DNA sequence: TGTGCCAGCAGTTTAGCGGGCAGACATCCAGGAGATACGCAGTATTTT.

CDR3 in DNA: TGTGCCAGCACCCCGGACAGGGTTGATGGCTACACCTTC. Its protein is CASTPDRVDGYTF. This chain uses TRBV12-3 or TRBV12-4 with TRBJ1-2, with 8 bases lining up with TRBD1. The junction had 7 bases not matched to a gene; V was cut back by 7 bases and J by 6 bases. This CDR3 spans 13 amino acids.

There are a few counts of this clonotype. The J gene is TRBJ2-1, the V gene TRBV7-6; D perhaps matches TRBD1 (5 bases). The CDR3 covers 16 residues. CDR1 is SGHVS and CDR2 is FNYEAQ in the germline V gene. Between the trimmed V and J ends, which lost 2 bases and 1 base, there was a span of 12 bases. CDR3: CASSLSWQGSYNEQFF. The CDR3 DNA sequence: TGTGCCAGCAGCTTAAGTTGGCAGGGTTCCTACAATGAGCAGTTCTTC.

This clonotype has at least ten counts. The J gene is TRBJ2-3, the V gene TRBV28; 10 bases agree with TRBD2. Germline trimming cut 2 bases from V and 0 bases from J; bases unmatched to any gene: 14. The CDR3 has 20 amino acids. Germline V gene data show CDR1 as MDHEN and CDR2 as SYDVKM. The CDR3 is CASSLSALAGDPTSTDTQYF. CDR3 DNA: TGTGCCAGCAGTTTAAGTGCCCTAGCGGGGGATCCCACTAGCACAGATACGCAGTATTTT.

The chain's CDR3 is CASSYPAGQELFF. The CDR3 DNA follows: TGTGCCAGCAGTTACCCCGCCGGACAGGAACTGTTCTTC. The V call is TRBV6-2 or TRBV6-3, the J call TRBJ2-1; 7 bases fit TRBD1. V lost 2 bases, J lost 15 bases, and 10 bases stayed unmatched. This CDR3 is built from 13 residues. Per germline, CDR1 MNHEY and CDR2 SVGEGT.

The chain couples TRBV7-9 to TRBJ1-3; 9 bases map to TRBD1. The CDR3 sequence is 15 residues long. The ends lost 5 bases at V and 8 bases at J; junction bases unmatched: 10. The germline gives CDR1 SEHNR, CDR2 FQNEAQ (reference sequence). The chain's CDR3 is CASSRPDRGVDTIYF. The CDR3 nucleotides are TGTGCCAGCAGCCGCCCGGACAGGGGAGTAGACACCATATATTTT.

The V gene is TRBV12-3 or TRBV12-4, the J gene TRBJ1-2; 9 bases are shared with TRBD1. The CDR3 totals 14 residues. Trimming removed 6 bases from V and 4 bases from J; junction bases left unmatched: 6. In DNA, the CDR3 is TGTGCCAGCAGCGAGGGACAGGGAGCCTATGGCTACACCTTC. Protein: CASSEGQGAYGYTF.

The chain combines TRBV28 with TRBJ2-1; D not certain. This CDR3 is built from 13 residues. The ends were cut back, 3 bases at V and 7 bases at J, with 10 bases in the middle. Germline lookup yields CDR1 MDHEN and CDR2 SYDVKM. CDR3 DNA: TGTGCCAGCAGTTTGCGCCAGCCGAATGAGCAGTTCTTC. This sequence encodes CASSLRQPNEQFF.

The chain links TRBV9 to TRBJ2-1; D gene ambiguous. CDR1 and CDR2 from the germline V gene are SGDLS and YYNGEE. The CDR3 sequence is 13 residues long. V was trimmed by 6 bases and J by 5 bases, leaving 12 bases between them. CDR3 loop: CASTAPGHNEQFF. For the CDR3, the DNA is TGTGCCAGCACCGCCCCCGGCCACAATGAGCAGTTCTTC.

V is TRBV12-3 or TRBV12-4 and J is TRBJ2-7, with a tentative D call TRBD2 (6 bases). The CDR3 covers 13 residues. Trimming removed 3 bases from V and 9 bases from J, with 15 bases in between. CDR3 nucleotides: TGTGCCAGCAGTTTTTCGCAAATGGGGGGGCAGTACTTC. Translated: CASSFSQMGGQYF.

Details on this clonotype: Because the CDR3 is missing its conserved closing phenylalanine or tryptophan, this is likely a read error. The chain recombines TRBV20-1 with TRBJ1-2, with 10 bases fitting TRBD1. The length of the CDR3 is 14 residues. Germline V gene sequence: CDR1 DFQATT, CDR2 SNEGSKA (reference sequence). Unmatched junction bases numbered 2, after V lost 0 bases and J lost 4 bases. The CDR3 region is CSAREGQGTYGYTI. The CDR3 nucleotides are TGCAGTGCTAGAGAGGGACAGGGGACCTATGGCTACACCATC.

This clonotype was seen at least ten times. The gene calls are TRBV7-2 and TRBJ2-1; D not certain. From germline, CDR1 is SGHTA and CDR2 FQGNSA. The CDR3 length is 13 residues. With 5 bases removed from V and 3 bases from J, the gap between germline ends came to 8 bases. The CDR3 coding sequence is TGTGCCAGCAGCCCGAGCGTCTACAATGAGCAGTTCTTC. Translated, it gives CASSPSVYNEQFF.

At least ten counts were recorded for this clonotype. The chain has TRBV7-9 and TRBJ2-2; 9 bases line up with TRBD1. Germline V gives CDR1 SEHNR, CDR2 FQNEAQ (reference sequence). V lost 3 bases to trimming and J lost 6 bases; unmatched junction nucleotides: 17. The CDR3 consists of 19 residues. In DNA form, the CDR3 reads TGTGCCAGCAGCTTCTCCACCCCGGGACAGGGTGGTGGTGCCGGGGAGCTGTTTTTT. It translates to CASSFSTPGQGGGAGELFF.

The table lists this clonotype with a few counts. The V gene is TRBV20-1, the J gene TRBJ2-7; 8 positions agree with TRBD2. Trimming at V came to 4 bases and at J to 1 base, leaving 9 bases not matched to a gene. The germline V gene has CDR1 DFQATT and CDR2 SNEGSKA (reference sequence). The CDR3 has 15 amino acids. This chain's CDR3 is CSATLGGGGSYEQYF. The CDR3 nucleotides read TGCAGTGCTACCTTAGGCGGCGGGGGGTCCTACGAGCAGTACTTC.

This clonotype has a count of ten or more. The chain has TRBV7-6 and TRBJ2-1; the D gene could be TRBD1 or TRBD2 (6 bases each). The CDR3 has 17 residues. Trimming removed 5 bases at V and 5 bases at J, with 22 bases between. Germline V gives CDR1 SGHVS, CDR2 FNYEAQ. CDR3 region: CASSQYVEGGPNNEQFF. CDR3 nucleotides: TGTGCCAGCAGCCAATATGTAGAAGGGGGGCCGAACAATGAGCAGTTCTTC.